Below, 10 T cell receptor beta chains from the same sample are listed, as sequenced in a study of somatic mutations in cytotoxic T cells in rheumatoid arthritis. Measured with immunoSEQ multiplex PCR; TCRdb has only the in-frame clones, and not every one. This sample yields roughly 20,000 clones, of which roughly nine tenths are seen a single time; more than 14% belongs to the top ten. Sequencing input: CD8+ T cells sorted from blood. The receptors come from a man aged 40-49 years in good health.

This clone is a singleton in its sample. The J gene is TRBJ2-1, the V gene TRBV4-3; D ambiguous. V was clipped by 1 base and J by 8 bases, with 27 bases between them. This CDR3 contains 19 residues. Per germline, CDR1 LGHNA and CDR2 YSLEER. CDR3 sequence reads: CASSQAPWVEAKFSYEQFF. CDR3 DNA: TGCGCCAGCAGCCAAGCGCCTTGGGTTGAAGCGAAATTCAGCTATGAGCAGTTCTTC.

Comments on this clone: At one end, the junction sequence differs from germline, possibly due to a read error. V is TRBV29-1 and J is TRBJ1-1, with D maybe TRBD1 (6 bases). The CDR3 has 14 residues. Germline V gives CDR1 SQVTM, CDR2 ANQGSEA. In DNA form, the CDR3 reads TGCAGCATTGAAGGTCGGGGGGCCAACACTGAAGCTTTCTTT. Translation: CSIEGRGANTEAFF.

The genes are TRBV27 and TRBJ2-5; TRBD2 agrees at 8 bases. The J call may be mistaken, given a closer DNA end match to TRBJ2-7. Germline assignment: CDR1 MNHEY and CDR2 SMNVEV (reference sequence). The CDR3 has 14 residues. This chain's CDR3 is CASSLRSGGYEQYF. Here the CDR3 DNA reads TGTGCCAGCAGCCTCCGAAGCGGGGGCTACGAGCAGTACTTC.

The rearrangement links TRBV25-1 to TRBJ2-4; D not resolved. V was shortened by 6 bases and J by 0 bases, with 9 bases between the two germline ends. Germline CDR1 is MGHDK and CDR2 is SYGVNS. The CDR3 loop spans 14 amino acids. In DNA form, the CDR3 reads TGTGCCAGCAGCGGACCGATAGCCAAAAACATTCAGTACTTC. It is translated as CASSGPIAKNIQYF.

The chain uses TRBV6-1 and TRBJ2-7, with D hard to call. Germline V gene sequence: CDR1 MNHNS, CDR2 SASEGT. The CDR3 is 11 residues long. V was shortened by 2 bases and J by 12 bases, with 11 bases between the two germline ends. The CDR3 region is CASSEPVRSYF. For the CDR3, the DNA is TGTGCCAGCAGTGAACCCGTACGTTCGTACTTC.

The rearrangement uses TRBV5-1 and TRBJ1-1, with D perhaps matching TRBD1 (5 bases). The V and J ends lost 5 bases and 3 bases respectively, with 14 bases between them. This CDR3 comprises 14 residues. Germline CDR1 and CDR2: SGHRS and YFSETQ. DNA of the CDR3: TGCGCCAGCAGGCGCCAGGGTAGGGACACTGAAGCTTTCTTT. Protein sequence: CASRRQGRDTEAFF.

The chain couples TRBV5-4 to TRBJ2-7; D remains unclear. Trimming took off 0 bases at V and 2 bases at J, with 6 bases between the two ends. CDR3 length: 13 amino acids. CDR1 is SGHNT and CDR2 is YYREEE in the germline V gene (reference sequence). In DNA, the CDR3 is TGTGCCAGCAGCTTGGAGGGTACCTACGAGCAGTACTTC. This translates into CASSLEGTYEQYF.

This sequence joins TRBV28 and TRBJ2-1; 7 bases map to TRBD1. V lost 5 bases to trimming and J lost 7 bases; unmatched junction nucleotides: 5. Per the germline V gene, CDR1 is MDHEN and CDR2 is SYDVKM. The CDR3 totals 13 residues. CDR3 protein: CASSVNRGNEQFF. CDR3 nucleotides: TGTGCCAGCAGTGTAAACAGGGGTAATGAGCAGTTCTTC.

This clone was found once. In nucleotides, the CDR3 is TGTGCCAGCAGTTTATCGGAGACCGGGGAGCTGTTTTTT. It is translated as CASSLSETGELFF. The chain joins TRBV28 to TRBJ2-2, with D uncertain. The CDR3 has 13 residues. Germline V gene sequence: CDR1 MDHEN, CDR2 SYDVKM. V shed 1 base and J shed 5 bases, with 5 bases lying between them.

CDR3 sequence (DNA): TGTGCCAGCAGTTTATCGGGCCACCGACGCGAAAAACTGTTTTTT. Translation: CASSLSGHRREKLFF. The genes are TRBV27 and TRBJ1-4; D remains ambiguous. V lost 0 bases, J lost 8 bases, and 13 bases lay in between. The CDR3 contains 15 residues. The germline V gene has CDR1 MNHEY and CDR2 SMNVEV (reference sequence).